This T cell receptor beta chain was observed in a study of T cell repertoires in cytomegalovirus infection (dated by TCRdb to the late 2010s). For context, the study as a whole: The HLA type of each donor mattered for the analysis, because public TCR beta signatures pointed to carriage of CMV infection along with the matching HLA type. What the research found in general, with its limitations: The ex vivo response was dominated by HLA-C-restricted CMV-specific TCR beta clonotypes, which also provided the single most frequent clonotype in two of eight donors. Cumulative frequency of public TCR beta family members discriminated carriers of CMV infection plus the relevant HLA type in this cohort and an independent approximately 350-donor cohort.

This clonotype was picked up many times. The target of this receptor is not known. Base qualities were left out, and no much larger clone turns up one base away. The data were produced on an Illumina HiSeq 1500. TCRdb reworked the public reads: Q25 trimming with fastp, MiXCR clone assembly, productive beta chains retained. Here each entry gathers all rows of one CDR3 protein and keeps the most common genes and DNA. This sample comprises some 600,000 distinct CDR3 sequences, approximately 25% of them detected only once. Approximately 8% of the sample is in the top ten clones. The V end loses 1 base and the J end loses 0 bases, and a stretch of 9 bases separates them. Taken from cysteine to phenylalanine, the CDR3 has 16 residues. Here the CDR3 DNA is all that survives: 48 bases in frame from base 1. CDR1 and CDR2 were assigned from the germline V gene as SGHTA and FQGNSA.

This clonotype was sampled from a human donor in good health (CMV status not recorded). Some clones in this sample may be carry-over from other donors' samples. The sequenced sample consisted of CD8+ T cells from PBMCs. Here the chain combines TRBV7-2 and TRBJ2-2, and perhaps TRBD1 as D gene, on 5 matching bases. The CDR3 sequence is CASSLGLTANTGELFF. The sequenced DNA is TGTGCCAGCAGCTTAGGTCTGACAGCGAACACCGGGGAGCTGTTTTTT.